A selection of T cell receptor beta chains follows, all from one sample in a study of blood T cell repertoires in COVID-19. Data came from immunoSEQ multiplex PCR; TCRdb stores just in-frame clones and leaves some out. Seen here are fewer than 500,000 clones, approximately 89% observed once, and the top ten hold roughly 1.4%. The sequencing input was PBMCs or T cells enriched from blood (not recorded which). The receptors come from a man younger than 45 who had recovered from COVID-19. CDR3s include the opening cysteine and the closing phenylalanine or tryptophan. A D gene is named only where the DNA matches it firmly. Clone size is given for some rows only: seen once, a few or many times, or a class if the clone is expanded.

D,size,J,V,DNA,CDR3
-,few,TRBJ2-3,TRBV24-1,TGTGCCACCAGTGAGGGGGACTCCCGAGTCACAGATACGCAGTATTTT,CATSEGDSRVTDTQYF
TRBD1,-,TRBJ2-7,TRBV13,TGTGCCAGCAGCTGGGGACAGGGGAGTGAGCAGTACTTC,CASSWGQGSEQYF
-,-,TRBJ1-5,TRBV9,TGTGCCAGCAGCCCAGAGGGGGGGCGTCGGCCCCAGCATTTT,CASSPEGGRRPQHF
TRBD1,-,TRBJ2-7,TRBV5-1,TGCGCCAGCAGCGGCGGGCCAGGGGGTGCCCCCTACGAGCAGTACTTC,CASSGGPGGAPYEQYF
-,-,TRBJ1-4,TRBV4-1,TGCGCCAGCAGCCAAGGGCTCTCGGCGGGAGAAAAACTGTTTTTT,CASSQGLSAGEKLFF
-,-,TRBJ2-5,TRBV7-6,TGTGCCAGCAGCTTAGAGGCCAGCGAAGAGACCCAGTACTTC,CASSLEASEETQYF
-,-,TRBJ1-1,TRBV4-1,TGCGCCAGCAGCCCCGAGGTGGGGGCGAACACTGAAGCTTTCTTT,CASSPEVGANTEAFF
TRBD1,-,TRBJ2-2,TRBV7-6,TGTGCCAGCAGCTTTAGGACAGGGGCGACCGGGGAGCTGTTTTTT,CASSFRTGATGELFF
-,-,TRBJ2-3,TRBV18,TGTGCCAGCTCACCACCCCTTGGCAGGGAGGCAGATACGCAGTATTTT,CASSPPLGREADTQYF
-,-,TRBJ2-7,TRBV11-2,TGTGCCAGCAGCTCACTCGATTCCTACGAGCAGTACTTC,CASSSLDSYEQYF
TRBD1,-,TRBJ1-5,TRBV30,TGTGCCTGGGACAGGGGTGATCAGCCCCAGCATTTT,CAWDRGDQPQHF
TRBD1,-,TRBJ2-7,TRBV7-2,TGTGCCAGCAGCTACGGGACAGGGGAGCACGAGCAGTACTTC,CASSYGTGEHEQYF
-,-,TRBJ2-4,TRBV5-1,TGCGCCAGCAGCGGGGGCGAGGGGATCCAAAACATTCAGTACTTC,CASSGGEGIQNIQYF
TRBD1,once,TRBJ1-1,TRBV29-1,TGCAGCGTTGAACCCGGGACAGCCCAAGCTTTCTTT,CSVEPGTAQAFF
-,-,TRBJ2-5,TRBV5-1,TGCGCCAGCAGCACCGGGGAGACCCAGTACTTC,CASSTGETQYF
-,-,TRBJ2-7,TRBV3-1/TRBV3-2,TGTGCCAGCAGCCAACTATCAGGGGCCCCCTACGAGCAGTACTTC,CASSQLSGAPYEQYF
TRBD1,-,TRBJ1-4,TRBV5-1,TGCGCCAGCAGCCCTAGCGTCGACAGGGGTCACGCAGAAAAACTGTTTTTT,CASSPSVDRGHAEKLFF
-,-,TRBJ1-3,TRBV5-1,TGCGCCAGCAGCCCGAGTGGTAACCCCTTCTCTGGAAACACCATATATTTT,CASSPSGNPFSGNTIYF
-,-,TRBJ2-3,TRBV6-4,TGTGCCAGCAGTGACTTGCCGGGGGGCACAGATACGCAGTATTTT,CASSDLPGGTDTQYF
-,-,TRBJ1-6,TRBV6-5,TGTGCCAGCAGGCCCGGGAGGGAAGACCTCCACTTT,CASRPGREDLHF
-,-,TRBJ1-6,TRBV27,TGTGCCAGCAGGGGTGTCAAGGGGGCCTATAATTCACCCCTCCACTTT,CASRGVKGAYNSPLHF
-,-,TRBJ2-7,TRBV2,TGTGCCAGCAGTAAGGTATGGGGAGACGAGCAGTACTTC,CASSKVWGDEQYF
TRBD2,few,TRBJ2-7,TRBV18,TGTGCCAGCTCACCCAGCGGGGGTTCCGAGCAGTACTTC,CASSPSGGSEQYF
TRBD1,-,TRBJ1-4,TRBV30,TGTGCCTGGGGAAGACCCGACAGGGGGGGTGAAAAACTGTTTTTT,CAWGRPDRGGEKLFF
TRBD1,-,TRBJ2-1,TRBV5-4,TGTGCCAGCAGCTTGGGGCAGGGGGCCTACAATGAGCAGTTCTTC,CASSLGQGAYNEQFF
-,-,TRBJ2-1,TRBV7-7,TGTGCCAGCAGCTTAAGTCACGAGAATTACAATGAGCAGTTCTTC,CASSLSHENYNEQFF
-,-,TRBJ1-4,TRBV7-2,TGTGCCAGCAGGGCGGGGTTGGGGGAAAAACTGTTTTTT,CASRAGLGEKLFF
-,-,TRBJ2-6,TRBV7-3,TGTGCCAGCAGCTTAAGGGGAGCTGGGGCCAACGTCCTGACTTTC,CASSLRGAGANVLTF
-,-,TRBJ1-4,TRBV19,TGTGCCAGTAAGGTGTCAGGGGTTCGAGAAAAACTGTTTTTT,CASKVSGVREKLFF
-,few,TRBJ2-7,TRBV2,TGTGCCAGCGAAACAGGACGAGACGAGTTCACGGAGCAGTACTTC,CASETGRDEFTEQYF
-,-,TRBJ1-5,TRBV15,TGTGCCACCAGCCCCGACAGTTTCCAGCCCCAGCATTTT,CATSPDSFQPQHF
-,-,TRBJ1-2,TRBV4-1,TGCGCCAGCAGCCCGTACCGGGACTCCAACTATGGCTACACCTTC,CASSPYRDSNYGYTF
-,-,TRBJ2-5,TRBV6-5,TGTGCCAGCAGTCCGAAGTGGGGAGTTGAGACCCAGTACTTC,CASSPKWGVETQYF